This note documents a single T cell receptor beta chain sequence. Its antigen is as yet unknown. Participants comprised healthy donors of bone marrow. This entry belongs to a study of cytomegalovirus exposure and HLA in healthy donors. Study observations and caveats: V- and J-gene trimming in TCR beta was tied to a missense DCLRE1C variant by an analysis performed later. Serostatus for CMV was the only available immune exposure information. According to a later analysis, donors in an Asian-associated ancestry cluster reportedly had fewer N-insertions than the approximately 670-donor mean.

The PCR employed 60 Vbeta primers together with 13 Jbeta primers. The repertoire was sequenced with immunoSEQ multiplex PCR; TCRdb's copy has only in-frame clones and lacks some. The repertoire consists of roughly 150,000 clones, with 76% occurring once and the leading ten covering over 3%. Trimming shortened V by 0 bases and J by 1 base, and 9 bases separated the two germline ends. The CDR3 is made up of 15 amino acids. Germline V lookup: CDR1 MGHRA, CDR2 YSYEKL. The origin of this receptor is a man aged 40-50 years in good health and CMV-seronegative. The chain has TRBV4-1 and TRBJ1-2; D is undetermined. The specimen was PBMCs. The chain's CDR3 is CASSQDNRVNYGYTF. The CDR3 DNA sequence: TGCGCCAGCAGCCAAGATAATCGGGTTAACTATGGCTACACCTTC.